The 19 T cell receptor beta chains reported below all come from one sample, sequenced in a study of vaccination effects on CD4 cells after COVID-19. No antigen is known for these receptors. The method was immunoSEQ multiplex PCR; TCRdb's version includes in-frame clones alone and lacks a portion of them. The table shows about 73,000 clones, with 65% to 85% occurring only once. Ahead of sequencing, the ViraFEST assay grew antigen-specific CD4+ T cells using viral peptide pools. Cultured cells yielded isolated CD4+ T cells after around 9 days. Vaccinees lacked prior SARS-CoV-2 infection and tested negative for nucleocapsid antibodies. Specimen: CD4+ T cells from PBMCs cultured with HCoV-NL63 spike peptides, collected before COVID-19 vaccination. Receptors were obtained from a human donor who received a COVID-19 vaccine.

The chain combines TRBV4-1 with TRBJ1-1; tentatively, D is TRBD1 (6 bases). This CDR3 has 17 residues. Trimming pared 2 bases from V and 2 bases from J, leaving 18 bases between. Germline loops: CDR1 MGHRA, CDR2 YSYEKL. Written as DNA, the CDR3 is TGCGCCAGCAGCCAACCCGGGACACAGGGAAGAAACACTGAAGCTTTCTTT. It yields the protein CASSQPGTQGRNTEAFF.

The chain combines TRBV18 with TRBJ1-2; 7 bases are shared with TRBD1. The trim removed 3 bases at V and 4 bases at J, leaving 5 bases unmatched. This CDR3 has 14 amino acids. Germline CDR1 and CDR2: KGHSH and LQKENI. The CDR3 bases are TGTGCCAGCTCACCCCCGAGACAGGGCTATGGCTACACCTTC. Translating gives CASSPPRQGYGYTF.

The CDR3 nucleotides read TGTGCCAGCAGAGGGGGACTGCAGGGGCCCCAGCATTTT. Its translation is CASRGGLQGPQHF. This sequence joins TRBV2 and TRBJ1-5, with D perhaps matching TRBD1 (6 bases). CDR1 is SNHLY and CDR2 is FYNNEI in the germline V gene. The CDR3 length is 13 residues. Trimming cost V 6 bases and J 9 bases, with 15 bases left between them.

This chain links TRBV2 with TRBJ1-1; D might be TRBD1 (6 bases). The CDR3 has 15 residues. In germline, CDR1 is SNHLY, CDR2 FYNNEI. The V end was cut by 6 bases, the J end by 9 bases, with 23 bases between. In DNA form, the CDR3 reads TGTGCCAGCAGCATAAACACCGGGACAAACCATCAAGCTTTCTTT. As protein: CASSINTGTNHQAFF.

V is TRBV12-5 and J is TRBJ2-5, with TRBD1 matching 9 bases. This CDR3 comprises 14 residues. Germline V gene lookup returns CDR1 LGHNT and CDR2 FRNRAP. J lost 5 bases, V lost 5 bases, and 6 bases had no gene match. CDR3 bases: TGTGCTAGTGGTCCACAGGGGGCAGGGGAGACCCAGTACTTC. Its protein is CASGPQGAGETQYF.

This chain joins TRBV18 and TRBJ2-3; D assignment may be TRBD1 or TRBD2 (5 bases each). This CDR3 spans 14 amino acids. Trimming removed 3 bases from V and 7 bases from J, with 14 bases in between. Germline CDR1 is KGHSH and CDR2 is LQKENI. CDR3 in DNA: TGTGCCAGCTCACCGGGACCCCTGATGAATACGCAGTATTTT. Translating gives CASSPGPLMNTQYF.

DNA of the CDR3: TGTGCCTGGAGTGTAGTACAGGGGAGCCAGCCCCAGCATTTT. Its protein product is CAWSVVQGSQPQHF. This rearrangement joins TRBV30 to TRBJ1-5; 7 bases map to TRBD1. V trimming: 0 bases; J trimming: 7 bases; junction bases outside the gene matches: 6. CDR1 GTSNPN and CDR2 SVGIG come from the germline V gene (reference sequence). The CDR3 totals 14 residues.

The chain combines TRBV25-1 with TRBJ1-1; D gene ambiguous. Germline V gene lookup returns CDR1 MGHDK and CDR2 SYGVNS. V was clipped by 1 base and J by 8 bases, with 11 bases between them. CDR3 length equals 13 residues. The CDR3 loop reads CASSESGQREAFF. CDR3 in DNA: TGTGCCAGCAGTGAATCCGGGCAAAGGGAAGCTTTCTTT.

This clone was recorded only once. The V gene is TRBV24-1, the J gene TRBJ2-2; 9 bases match TRBD1. Germline lookup yields CDR1 KGHDR and CDR2 SFDVKD. The CDR3 totals 16 residues. The ends lost 4 bases at V and 7 bases at J; junction bases unmatched: 9. The CDR3 here is CATSDVTGGKGGELFF. In DNA, the CDR3 is TGTGCCACCAGTGACGTGACAGGGGGAAAGGGCGGGGAGCTGTTTTTT.

This rearrangement joins TRBV6-2 or TRBV6-3 to TRBJ2-7; no clear D. Trimming removed 0 bases at V and 2 bases at J, with 5 bases between. This CDR3 region has 13 residues. Germline V CDR1 and CDR2: MNHEY, SVGEGT. This CDR3 is CASSYSDPYEQYV. The CDR3 coding sequence is TGTGCCAGCAGTTACTCGGACCCCTACGAGCAGTACGTC.

Only one count was recorded for this clone. This chain connects TRBV6-1 to TRBJ1-2, with D hard to call. Trimming pared 2 bases from V and 2 bases from J, leaving 15 bases between. The CDR3 contains 16 residues. CDR1 is MNHNS, CDR2 SASEGT, per germline. Here the CDR3 DNA reads TGTGCCAGCAGTGAATTAGCGCCAGGCACAAACTATGGCTACACCTTC. Translating gives CASSELAPGTNYGYTF.

This chain uses TRBV5-1 with TRBJ2-5, with TRBD2 matching over 13 bases. J was trimmed by 4 bases and V by 4 bases; bases with no gene match: 10. The CDR3 has 17 residues. CDR1 and CDR2 from the germline V gene are SGHRS and YFSETQ. CDR3 DNA sequence: TGCGCCAGCAGCCAGACTAGCGGGGGGTTGCGTGGAGAGACCCAGTACTTC. Translation: CASSQTSGGLRGETQYF.

The V and J genes are TRBV6-5 and TRBJ2-2; the D gene could be TRBD1 or TRBD2 (5 bases each). Trimming took off 2 bases at V and 5 bases at J, with 6 bases between the two ends. From germline, CDR1 is MNHEY and CDR2 SVGAGI. This CDR3 spans 13 amino acids. The DNA of the CDR3 is TGTGCCAGCAGTTACGAGGGGACCGGGGAGCTGTTTTTT. Its protein is CASSYEGTGELFF.

This clone was found once. The chain links TRBV12-5 to TRBJ2-3, with 9 bases aligning to TRBD1. CDR1 is LGHNT, CDR2 FRNRAP, per germline. V shed 7 bases and J 4 bases; nucleotides not matched to a gene: 9. The CDR3 spans 15 residues. CDR3 protein: CASDARQGVADTQYF. The CDR3 coding sequence is TGTGCTAGTGACGCAAGACAGGGGGTCGCAGATACGCAGTATTTT. Complete variable domain (other parts from reference TRBV12-5 and TRBJ2-3): DARVTQTPRHKVTEMGQEVTMRCQPILGHNTVFWYRQTMMQGLELLAYFRNRAPLDDSGMPKDRFSAEMPDATLATLKIQPSEPRDSAVYFCASDARQGVADTQYFGPGTRLTVL.

This clone appeared once. V usage is TRBV6-5 and J usage is TRBJ2-1; the D gene is possibly TRBD1 (6 bases). V was shortened by 2 bases and J by 12 bases, with 14 bases between the two germline ends. The CDR3 covers 13 residues. Germline V lookup: CDR1 MNHEY, CDR2 SVGAGI. CDR3 residues: CASSYVGPRGQFF. DNA of the CDR3: TGTGCCAGCAGTTACGTGGGCCCCAGGGGGCAGTTCTTC.

Note on this clone: The sample contains more than one DNA sequence encoding this CDR3. J is TRBJ1-2 and V is TRBV28, with a weak D call TRBD1 (5 bases). This CDR3 spans 12 amino acids. V was pared by 6 bases and J by 5 bases, with 10 bases between. Germline V gene lookup returns CDR1 MDHEN and CDR2 SYDVKM. CDR3 amino acids: CASRPGGYGYTF. The CDR3 DNA reads TGTGCCAGCAGGCCGGGGGGGTATGGCTACACCTTC.

This chain connects TRBV6-5 to TRBJ2-7; TRBD1 matches 9 bases. The germline gives CDR1 MNHEY, CDR2 SVGAGI. V trimming: 5 bases; J trimming: 7 bases; junction bases outside the gene matches: 12. This CDR3 has 15 amino acids. DNA for the CDR3: TGTGCCAGCAGTCCCCGTCAGACAGGGGGGAGAGAGCAGTACGTC. Translation: CASSPRQTGGREQYV.

This CDR3 is CASSGGGPIQETQYF. In DNA form, the CDR3 reads TGTGCCAGCAGTGGAGGGGGACCAATCCAAGAGACCCAGTACTTC. The V and J genes are TRBV2 and TRBJ2-5; D is possibly TRBD1 (6 bases). Germline assignment: CDR1 SNHLY and CDR2 FYNNEI. V lost 4 bases to trimming and J lost 1 base, with 13 bases between them. CDR3 length: 15 amino acids.

Comments on this clone: The sample carries other DNA sequences with the same CDR3. The genes are TRBV5-1 and TRBJ1-2; tentatively, D is TRBD1 (6 bases). Germline CDR1 SGHRS, CDR2 YFSETQ. CDR3 length: 13 amino acids. V dropped 1 base and J dropped 5 bases, with 9 bases sitting between them. The CDR3 loop reads CASSLNRAYGYTF. For the CDR3, the DNA is TGCGCCAGCAGCTTGAACAGGGCATATGGCTACACCTTC.